One and the same sample provided the 18 T cell receptor beta chains below, sequenced in a study of cytomegalovirus exposure and HLA in healthy donors. The PCR ran on 60 Vbeta and 13 Jbeta primers. Measured with immunoSEQ multiplex PCR; TCRdb has only the in-frame clones, and not every one. The table lists 100,000 to 150,000 clones, just under 80% of them singletons. Sequenced sample: PBMCs. These receptors came from a man younger than 45 in good health and CMV-seronegative.

The chain links TRBV5-6 to TRBJ2-1, with a tentative D call TRBD2 (5 bases). Trimming cost V 4 bases and J 12 bases, with 11 bases left between them. The CDR3 consists of 11 residues. Germline assignment: CDR1 SGHDT and CDR2 YYEEEE. CDR3 sequence: CASSHGGVQFF. CDR3 DNA: TGTGCCAGCAGCCACGGAGGTGTGCAGTTCTTC.

The chain combines TRBV5-6 with TRBJ1-2; possibly TRBD1 for D (5 bases). Germline values: CDR1 SGHDT, CDR2 YYEEEE. With 1 base removed from V and 8 bases from J, the gap between germline ends came to 21 bases. This CDR3 is 16 amino acids long. This CDR3 reads CASSLTPGTGTSGYTF. The CDR3 DNA is TGTGCCAGCAGCTTGACTCCCGGGACTGGGACGTCGGGCTACACCTTC.

This chain uses TRBV4-3 with TRBJ2-4; D may be TRBD2 (5 bases). CDR3 length equals 15 residues. Germline CDR1 is LGHNA and CDR2 is YSLEER. The ends were cut back, 1 base at V and 3 bases at J, with 10 bases in the middle. This chain's CDR3 is CASSQAWGDKNIQYF. The CDR3 DNA sequence: TGCGCCAGCAGCCAAGCCTGGGGAGACAAAAACATTCAGTACTTC.

Only one count was recorded for this clone. The rearrangement links TRBV28 to TRBJ1-5; D remains ambiguous. This CDR3 contains 11 residues. The germline V and J ends were trimmed by 5 bases and 11 bases, with 10 bases remaining between them. The germline gives CDR1 MDHEN, CDR2 SYDVKM. The CDR3 loop reads CASSTRRAQHF. The CDR3 region has the DNA TGTGCCAGCAGTACACGACGGGCCCAGCATTTT.

V gene TRBV14 combines with J gene TRBJ2-7; weak D call: TRBD2 (5 bases). V was clipped by 1 base and J by 2 bases, with 9 bases between them. The CDR3 extends over 14 amino acids. CDR1 and CDR2 from the germline V gene are SGHDN and FVKESK. The CDR3 DNA sequence: TGTGCCAGCAGCCAAGCGGGGTCAACCTACGAGCAGTACTTC. This gives the protein CASSQAGSTYEQYF.

CDR3 protein: CASSLYRGLVETQYF. CDR3 DNA sequence: TGTGCCAGCAGTTTGTACAGGGGGCTTGTGGAGACCCAGTACTTC. This chain uses TRBV6-5 with TRBJ2-5; TRBD1 matches 9 bases. J gave up 5 bases and V 4 bases, and 8 bases lay outside the gene matches. CDR1 is MNHEY, CDR2 SVGAGI, per germline. The CDR3 consists of 15 residues.

V gene TRBV18 combines with J gene TRBJ2-7; TRBD1 aligns across 8 bases. The junction had 11 bases not matched to a gene; V was cut back by 1 base and J by 12 bases. This CDR3 region has 14 residues. The germline CDR1 and CDR2 sequences are KGHSH and LQKENI. CDR3 DNA: TGTGCCAGCTCACCACAGGGACAGGTAGATGTGTGGTACTTC. Encoded protein: CASSPQGQVDVWYF.

This sequence joins TRBV7-2 and TRBJ2-7; 11 bases line up with TRBD2. Germline V gene sequence: CDR1 SGHTA, CDR2 FQGNSA. This CDR3 spans 15 amino acids. Unmatched junction bases numbered 6, after V lost 5 bases and J lost 3 bases. The DNA for the CDR3 is TGTGCCAGCAGCCTGGGACTAGCGGAAAACTACGAGCAGTACTTC. Protein sequence: CASSLGLAENYEQYF.

This chain links TRBV30 with TRBJ2-7; D remains unclear. Trimming took 0 bases from V and 1 from J, leaving 10 bases between them. Per germline, CDR1 GTSNPN and CDR2 SVGIG (reference sequence). The CDR3 consists of 14 residues. For the CDR3, the DNA is TGTGCCTGGAGTGTAGGCGGTACTTCCTACGAGCAGTACTTC. Translation gives CAWSVGGTSYEQYF.

The chain has TRBV28 and TRBJ2-1; the match to TRBD1 covers 8 bases. The V segment lost 6 bases and the J segment 5 bases; nucleotides outside the gene matches: 3. There are 13 residues in the CDR3. CDR1 is MDHEN, CDR2 SYDVKM, per germline. CDR3 nucleotides: TGTGCCAGCAGGACGGACAGGGACAATGAGCAGTTCTTC. Translating gives CASRTDRDNEQFF.

J is TRBJ2-1 and V is TRBV14; the D gene is possibly TRBD2 (6 bases). The length of the CDR3 is 16 residues. The V gene lost 0 bases and the J gene lost 4 bases, with 13 bases spanning the gap. The germline V gene has CDR1 SGHDN and CDR2 FVKESK. The CDR3 spells CASSQDGLTLYNEQFF. CDR3 DNA sequence: TGTGCCAGCAGCCAAGATGGACTAACCCTATACAATGAGCAGTTCTTC.

This clone was seen only once. The V call is TRBV4-1, the J call TRBJ2-7, with D hard to call. CDR3 length: 15 residues. The V end lost 4 bases, the J end lost 2 bases, and 15 bases lay between the germline ends. Germline lookup yields CDR1 MGHRA and CDR2 YSYEKL. CDR3 residues: CASSRGPVLPYEQYF. The CDR3 nucleotides read TGCGCCAGCAGCCGAGGTCCAGTACTGCCCTACGAGCAGTACTTC.

In its sample, this clone was seen once. The chain combines TRBV10-3 with TRBJ1-6; TRBD1 matches 8 bases. The V segment lost 6 bases and the J segment 13 bases; nucleotides outside the gene matches: 11. CDR1 and CDR2 (germline): ENHRY, SYGVKD. This CDR3 is 14 amino acids long. CDR3 bases: TGTGCCATCAGGGACGGACAGGGATTTTTCCCCCTCCACTTT. It encodes CAIRDGQGFFPLHF.

This clone has a single count. CDR3 nucleotide sequence: TGTGCCAGCAGCCAAGACCGCCCGGGGGAGCAGTTCTTC. This gives the protein CASSQDRPGEQFF. The chain links TRBV14 to TRBJ2-1; TRBD2 is a possible D gene (5 bases). Germline values: CDR1 SGHDN, CDR2 FVKESK. Trimming removed 0 bases at V and 10 bases at J, with 10 bases between. This CDR3 region has 13 residues.

The gene calls are TRBV4-1 and TRBJ1-4, with 8 positions matching TRBD1. The CDR3 spans 15 residues. Losses at the gene ends were 4 bases for V and 5 bases for J; bases not matched to a gene: 6. Germline V CDR1 and CDR2: MGHRA, YSYEKL. CDR3 sequence reads: CASSRPDRDNEKLFF. The CDR3 region has the DNA TGCGCCAGCAGCCGACCGGACAGGGACAATGAAAAACTGTTTTTT.

The CDR3: CASSQDRRQGDGQPQHF. DNA of the CDR3: TGTGCCAGCAGCCAAGATAGGAGACAGGGGGACGGTCAGCCCCAGCATTTT. The chain carries TRBV4-2 and TRBJ1-5; 9 bases are a match to TRBD1. CDR1 LGHNA and CDR2 YNFKEQ come from the germline V gene. This CDR3 region has 17 residues. V lost 0 bases, J lost 6 bases, and 9 bases stayed unmatched.

This clone was seen just once. The CDR3 here is CASSGGSQETQYF. CDR3 coding DNA: TGTGCCAGCAGCGGGGGGTCTCAGGAGACCCAGTACTTC. The rearrangement uses TRBV5-4 and TRBJ2-5; D is perhaps TRBD2 (6 bases). The CDR3 is 13 residues long. Germline lookup yields CDR1 SGHNT and CDR2 YYREEE (reference sequence). The V end was cut by 4 bases, the J end by 5 bases, with 12 bases between.

The chain couples TRBV2 to TRBJ2-5; tentatively, D is TRBD1 (7 bases). Trimming removed 2 bases at V and 5 bases at J, with 15 bases between. The germline CDR1 and CDR2 sequences are SNHLY and FYNNEI. This CDR3 is built from 15 residues. CDR3 bases: TGTGCCAGCAGTGAAAGGGGGCCTGGGGGGGAGACCCAGTACTTC. Amino acid sequence: CASSERGPGGETQYF.